This T cell receptor (beta chain) comes out of a study of response to subunit inactivated influenza vaccine. Study-wide findings and caveats: Authors suggested few new T cells are recruited by each seasonal influenza vaccination.

TCRdb re-called the RT-PCR reads through MiXCR, storing one row per CDR3 protein. The table includes 600,000 to 850,000 distinct CDR3 sequences, around 13% detected once. The CDR3 has 13 amino acids. With 1 base removed from V and 6 bases from J, the gap between germline ends came to 6 bases. In germline, CDR1 is SGHAT, CDR2 FQNNGV. For this clonotype: As yet, its antigen is unknown.

The sequence came from a man aged 45-65 years who received an inactivated influenza vaccine. The V gene is TRBV11-2, the J gene TRBJ1-4; unclear D gene. The sequenced sample was PBMCs from blood, obtained 14 days before vaccination. CDR3: CASSLGADEKLFF. The CDR3 DNA sequence: TGTGCCAGCAGCTTAGGGGCAGATGAAAAACTGTTTTTT.